One TCR beta chain is described in this entry. The CDR3 extends over 20 amino acids. Germline values: CDR1 MNHEY, CDR2 SMNVEV (reference sequence). J gave up 5 bases and V 6 bases, and 21 bases lay outside the gene matches. The sample belongs to a study of control samples from healthy donors and cancer patients. Repertoires were generated with immunoSEQ multiplex PCR, while TCRdb's copy carries only in-frame clones and drops some. The profile shows around 86,000 clones, 85% to 90% of them singletons. The TCR sequence derives from a woman aged 55-69 years with head and neck cancer. The V gene is TRBV27, the J gene TRBJ2-7; 14 nucleotides line up with TRBD2. Sequencing was done on a sample of PBMCs. The CDR3, as DNA: TGTGCCAGCAGCCCCTTCGGGACTAGCGGGAGATACGGACAAACGGACGAGCAGTACTTC. This gives the protein CASSPFGTSGRYGQTDEQYF.